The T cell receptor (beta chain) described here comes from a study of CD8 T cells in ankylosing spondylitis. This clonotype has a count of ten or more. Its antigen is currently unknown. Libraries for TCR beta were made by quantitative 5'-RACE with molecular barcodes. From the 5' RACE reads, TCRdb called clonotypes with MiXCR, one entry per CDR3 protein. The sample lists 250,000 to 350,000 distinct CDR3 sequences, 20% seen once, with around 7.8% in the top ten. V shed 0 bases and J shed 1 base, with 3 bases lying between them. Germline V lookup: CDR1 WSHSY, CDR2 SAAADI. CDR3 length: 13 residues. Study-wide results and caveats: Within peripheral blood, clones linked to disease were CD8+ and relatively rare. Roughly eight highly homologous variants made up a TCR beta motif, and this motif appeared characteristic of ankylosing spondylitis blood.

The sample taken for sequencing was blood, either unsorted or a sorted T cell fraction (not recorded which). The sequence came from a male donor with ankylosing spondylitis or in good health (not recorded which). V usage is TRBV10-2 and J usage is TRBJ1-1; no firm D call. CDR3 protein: CASSESRNTEAFF. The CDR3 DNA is TGCGCCAGCAGTGAGTCGCGGAACACTGAAGCTTTCTTT.